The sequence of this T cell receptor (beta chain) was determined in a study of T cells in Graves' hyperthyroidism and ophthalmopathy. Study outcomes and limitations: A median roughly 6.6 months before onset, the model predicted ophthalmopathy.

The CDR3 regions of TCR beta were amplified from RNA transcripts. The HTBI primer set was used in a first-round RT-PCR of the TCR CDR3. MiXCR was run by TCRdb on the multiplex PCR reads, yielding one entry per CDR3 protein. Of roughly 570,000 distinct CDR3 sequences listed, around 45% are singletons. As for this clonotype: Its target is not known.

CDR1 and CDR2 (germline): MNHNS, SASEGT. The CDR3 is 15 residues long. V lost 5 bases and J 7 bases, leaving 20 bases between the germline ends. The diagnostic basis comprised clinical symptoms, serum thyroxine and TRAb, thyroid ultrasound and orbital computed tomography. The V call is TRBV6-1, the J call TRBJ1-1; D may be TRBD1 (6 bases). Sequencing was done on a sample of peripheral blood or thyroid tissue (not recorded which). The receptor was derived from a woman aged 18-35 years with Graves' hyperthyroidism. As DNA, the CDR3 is TGTGCCAGCAGTCGGGACGGGACAACGGTCGATGAAGCTTTCTTT. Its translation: CASSRDGTTVDEAFF.